This T cell receptor (beta chain) was found in a study of memory CD4+ T cells and cytomegalovirus serostatus. About the study: Donors were healthy Belgian adults, 9 or 10 CMV seropositive and 20 to 30 seronegative.

Study-wide points: Each of 55 to 80 CMV-associated TCRbeta sequences occurred in one to five individuals. A US-trained random forest predicted CMV serostatus with median AUC around 0.93.

Details on this clone: What it binds is unknown.

Looked up from germline, CDR1 is SNHLY and CDR2 is FYNNEI. The CDR3 has 12 residues. V gave up 11 bases and J gave up 3 bases, with 14 bases separating them. Per the authors' pipeline: After removing out-of-frame reads, 2,204,828 distinct TCRbeta sequences remained. Using immunoSEQ multiplex PCR, the repertoire was profiled, and TCRdb retains in-frame clones only, with some absent. The DNA gave D and trimming, while V, J and clone size come from that table. This sample has some 50,000 clones, with around 76% found just once. The sort gate was single viable CD3+CD4+CD8-CD45RO+ cells for memory CD4+ T cells.

The receptor's source is an adult in good health and CMV-seropositive. The genes are TRBV2 and TRBJ2-7; D unclear. Sequencing was performed on memory CD4+ T cells from blood. CDR3 amino acids: CASGSSLYEQYF. CDR3 bases: TGTGCCTCCGGGTCATCCCTCTACGAGCAGTACTTC. The full variable domain, in which reference TRBV2 and TRBJ2-7 provide the parts outside the CDR3, is EPEVTQTPSHQVTQMGQEVILRCVPISNHLYFYWYRQILGQKVEFLVSFYNNEISEKSEIFDDQFSVERPDGSNFTLKIRSTKLEDSAMYFCASGSSLYEQYFGPGTRLTVT.